The rows below give T cell receptor beta chains drawn from one sample of a study of blood T cell repertoires in COVID-19. Sequencing was performed with immunoSEQ multiplex PCR; in TCRdb, only in-frame clones are kept and a portion is missing. The sample has about 51,000 clones; nearly 90% are singletons. What was sequenced was peripheral blood. The receptor source for this set is a man aged 45 to 65 with active COVID-19. Both conserved end residues are trimmed from each CDR3. The order of the fields is V gene, J gene, CDR3 length, CDR3 protein.

v_gene: TRBV3-1/TRBV3-2; j_gene: TRBJ1-3; len: 17; CDR3aa: ASSQRGGQGRNSGNTIY
v_gene: TRBV19; j_gene: TRBJ2-3; len: 12; CDR3aa: ASSMASGRDTQY
v_gene: TRBV18; j_gene: TRBJ2-7; len: 13; CDR3aa: ASSPGQGGTYEQY
v_gene: TRBV11-3; j_gene: TRBJ1-1; len: 14; CDR3aa: ASSSGKGLWNTEAF
v_gene: TRBV7-3; j_gene: TRBJ2-1; len: 14; CDR3aa: ASSPTGLAGDNEQF
v_gene: TRBV6-6; j_gene: TRBJ1-1; len: 14; CDR3aa: ASKRGGNYMNTEAF
v_gene: TRBV24-1; j_gene: TRBJ2-3; len: 13; CDR3aa: ATSPGTGPTDTQY
v_gene: TRBV18; j_gene: TRBJ2-5; len: 10; CDR3aa: ASSRVGETQY
v_gene: TRBV6-6; j_gene: TRBJ1-2; len: 16; CDR3aa: ASSRTTGGWRRDYGYT
v_gene: TRBV5-5; j_gene: TRBJ1-1; len: 12; CDR3aa: ASRQPWMNTEAF
v_gene: TRBV7-9; j_gene: TRBJ2-1; len: 13; CDR3aa: ASSNSLSSYNEQF
v_gene: TRBV7-9; j_gene: TRBJ1-1; len: 13; CDR3aa: ASSSRQGAGTEAF
v_gene: TRBV12-3/TRBV12-4; j_gene: TRBJ2-7; len: 11; CDR3aa: ASSFLGTYEQY
v_gene: TRBV7-9; j_gene: TRBJ2-7; len: 13; CDR3aa: ASSLVLGQSYEQY
v_gene: TRBV6-1; j_gene: TRBJ2-7; len: 14; CDR3aa: ASSEIQGALRYEQY